These 13 T cell receptor beta chains share one sample of origin, sequenced in a study of T cell repertoires in cytomegalovirus infection. These receptors' antigens are unknown. In TCRdb, the reads were re-called with MiXCR into one record per CDR3 protein. The table shows about 400,000 distinct CDR3 sequences, with nearly 35% occurring only once. The specimen was cultured PBMCs, collected from culture after CMV antigen stimulation. The receptors stem from a human donor in good health (CMV status not recorded). Some clones in this sample may be carry-over from other donors' samples.

The chain couples TRBV4-3 to TRBJ1-2; perhaps TRBD1 as D (6 bases). Trimming pared 1 base from V and 4 bases from J, leaving 13 bases between. The CDR3 sequence is 15 residues long. CDR1 and CDR2 from the germline V gene are LGHNA and YSLEER. The CDR3 bases are TGCGCCAGCAGCCAAGGGGAGGGGGTCGCCTATGGCTACACCTTC. Its protein product is CASSQGEGVAYGYTF.

This clonotype was observed a few times. The chain joins TRBV19 to TRBJ2-2; weak D call: TRBD2 (6 bases). CDR1 is LNHDA, CDR2 SQIVND, per germline (reference sequence). V lost 3 bases and J 6 bases, leaving 14 bases between the germline ends. CDR3 length equals 15 residues. The CDR3: CASSMGLPASGELFF. In DNA form, the CDR3 reads TGTGCCAGTAGTATGGGACTTCCGGCTTCCGGGGAGCTGTTTTTT.

V gene TRBV7-6 combines with J gene TRBJ1-1; D unresolved. Per the germline V gene, CDR1 is SGHVS and CDR2 is FNYEAQ. This CDR3 comprises 12 residues. V was trimmed by 11 bases and J by 3 bases, leaving 13 bases between them. The CDR3 is CAPRSDHTEAFF. The DNA for the CDR3 is TGTGCCCCGCGGAGCGATCACACTGAAGCTTTCTTT.

The rearrangement joins TRBV20-1 to TRBJ2-1; 9 nucleotides line up with TRBD1. This CDR3 spans 13 amino acids. The germline gives CDR1 DFQATT, CDR2 SNEGSKA (reference sequence). V dropped 0 bases and J dropped 9; count of bases not matched to a gene: 3. CDR3: CSAREPGQGEQFF. CDR3 sequence (DNA): TGCAGTGCTAGAGAACCGGGACAGGGTGAGCAGTTCTTC.

Regarding this clonotype: A read error may produce the germline difference seen at one junction end. J is TRBJ1-5 and V is TRBV28, with 10 bases fitting TRBD1. Germline assignment: CDR1 MDHEN and CDR2 SYDVKM. The CDR3 consists of 18 residues. In DNA form, the CDR3 reads TGTGCCAGCAGTTCCCTGGGGACAGGGGCTCTAAACAATCAGCCCGAGCATTTT. It is translated as CASSSLGTGALNNQPEHF.

This clonotype showed up just a few times. V is TRBV5-1 and J is TRBJ2-2, with a weak D call TRBD2 (6 bases). Trimming cost V 0 bases and J 4 bases, with 13 bases left between them. CDR1 SGHRS and CDR2 YFSETQ come from the germline V gene. The CDR3 contains 16 residues. CDR3 sequence (DNA): TGCGCCAGCAGCTTGGCCGGGGGAGTGGGCACCGGGGAGCTGTTTTTT. This translates into CASSLAGGVGTGELFF.

In its sample, this clonotype was seen a few times. V is TRBV6-1 and J is TRBJ2-1; 8 nucleotides match TRBD1. CDR1 MNHNS and CDR2 SASEGT come from the germline V gene. The CDR3 runs 15 residues. After removal of 4 bases from V and 9 bases from J, the junction contained 11 bases not matched to a gene. CDR3 nucleotides: TGTGCCAGCAGTGTTTCAGGGGGCGTTCGAGTTGAGCAGTTCTTC. It yields the protein CASSVSGGVRVEQFF.

This clonotype was recorded at least ten times. The chain has TRBV4-1 and TRBJ2-2; the D gene is possibly TRBD2 (5 bases). The length of the CDR3 is 16 residues. Trimming removed 6 bases at V and 2 bases at J, with 16 bases between. Germline V gene lookup returns CDR1 MGHRA and CDR2 YSYEKL. The CDR3 loop reads CASRRRWLANTGELFF. CDR3 nucleotide sequence: TGCGCCAGCAGACGGAGGTGGCTAGCCAACACCGGGGAGCTGTTTTTT.

The chain recombines TRBV6-5 with TRBJ1-1; D is uncertain. V lost 4 bases and J lost 5, with 14 bases in between. Germline V gene sequence: CDR1 MNHEY, CDR2 SVGAGI. The CDR3 is made up of 14 amino acids. Here the CDR3 DNA reads TGTGCCAGCAGTTTTAGGAGGAGAGAAACTGAAGCTTTCTTT. Amino acids: CASSFRRRETEAFF.

In its sample, this clonotype was seen a few times. This chain uses TRBV4-2 with TRBJ2-7; 7 bases are shared with TRBD2. Germline-derived CDR1 and CDR2 are LGHNA and YNFKEQ. Trimming cost V 1 base and J 0 bases; bases outside gene matches: 3. The CDR3 has 15 residues. The CDR3 DNA reads as TGTGCCAGCAGCCAAGTCGGGGGGAGCTCCTACGAGCAGTACTTC. Its translation: CASSQVGGSSYEQYF.

This chain uses TRBV7-2 with TRBJ2-3; D is perhaps TRBD2 (5 bases). The germline gives CDR1 SGHTA, CDR2 FQGNSA. Trimming cost V 3 bases and J 9 bases, with 10 bases left between them. The CDR3 length is 12 residues. Here the CDR3 reads CASSFWGETQYF. CDR3 coding DNA: TGTGCCAGCAGCTTTTGGGGAGAGACGCAGTATTTT.

CDR3 region: CASSVEAGPIGATQYF. CDR3 nucleotide sequence: TGTGCCAGCAGCGTAGAGGCGGGGCCCATAGGAGCTACGCAGTATTTT. The gene calls are TRBV9 and TRBJ2-3, with D perhaps TRBD2 (6 bases). The V and J ends lost 0 bases and 8 bases respectively, with 19 bases between them. The CDR3 contains 16 residues. Germline V gene sequence: CDR1 SGDLS, CDR2 YYNGEE.

This clonotype was observed a handful of times. The chain links TRBV7-2 to TRBJ1-2; D perhaps matches TRBD1 (6 bases). This CDR3 has 17 amino acids. CDR1 and CDR2 (germline): SGHTA, FQGNSA. V was shortened by 5 bases and J by 4 bases, with 23 bases between the two germline ends. CDR3 nucleotides: TGTGCCAGCAGCCATAGTAGGGGGGGGATGTCGGGCTATGGCTACACCTTC. Translated, it gives CASSHSRGGMSGYGYTF.